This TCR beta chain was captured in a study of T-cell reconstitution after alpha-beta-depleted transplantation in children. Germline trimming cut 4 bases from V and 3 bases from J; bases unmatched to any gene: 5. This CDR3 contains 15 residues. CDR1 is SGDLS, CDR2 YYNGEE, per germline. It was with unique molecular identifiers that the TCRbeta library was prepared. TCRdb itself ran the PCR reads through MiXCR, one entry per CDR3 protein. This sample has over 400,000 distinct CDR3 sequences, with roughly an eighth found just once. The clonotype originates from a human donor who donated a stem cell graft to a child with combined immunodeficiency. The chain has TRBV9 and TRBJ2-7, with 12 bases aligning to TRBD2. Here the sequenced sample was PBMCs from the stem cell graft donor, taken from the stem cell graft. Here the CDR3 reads CASSIGLAGSYEQYF. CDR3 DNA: TGTGCCAGCAGCATCGGACTAGCGGGGAGCTACGAGCAGTACTTC.